This TCR beta chain was profiled in a study of T cells after yellow fever vaccination. General study findings and limits: Booster samples showed a return of most primary-vaccination clones (around 96% CD4, 70% to 90% CD8).

TCRdb re-called the 5' RACE reads through MiXCR, storing one row per CDR3 protein. The table has around 350,000 distinct CDR3 sequences, approximately 6% seen once. With 2 bases clipped from V and 3 bases from J, the junction kept 5 bases outside the gene matches. Germline V gives CDR1 SGHKS, CDR2 YYEKEE (reference sequence). This CDR3 spans 14 amino acids. This clonotype was found many times. Antigen: not known. The sample here was PBMCs, taken 5 days after the yellow fever booster vaccination. The TCR comes from a man between 25 and 39 years old who received the YFV17D yellow fever vaccine. V and J are TRBV5-5 and TRBJ2-7; 7 bases are a match to TRBD1. The CDR3 DNA follows: TGTGCCAGCAGCTTCCCGGCAGGGGGCTACGAGCAGTACTTC. Encoded protein: CASSFPAGGYEQYF.